One and the same sample provided the 27 T cell receptor beta chains below, sequenced in a study of glioma-infiltrating T cells after dendritic cell vaccination. Specified time point: after dendritic cell vaccination, including at tumor progression/relapse. Repertoires were generated with immunoSEQ multiplex PCR, while TCRdb's copy carries only in-frame clones and drops some. Of approximately 92,000 clones listed, 80% are singletons. This specimen consisted of blood, obtained after dendritic cell vaccination. These receptors came from a human donor with glioblastoma.

J is TRBJ2-4 and V is TRBV23-1; maybe TRBD1 (5 bases). TRBV23-1 is placed among ORFs of uncertain function. Trimming removed 4 bases at V and 0 bases at J, with 16 bases between. This CDR3 is built from 17 residues. The CDR3 bases are TGCGCCAGCAGTCTCCGGGCAGGGCAACTAGCCAAAAACATTCAGTACTTC. Its translation: CASSLRAGQLAKNIQYF.

The J gene is TRBJ2-7, the V gene TRBV19; 9 bases line up with TRBD2. Germline-derived CDR1 and CDR2 are LNHDA and SQIVND (reference sequence). The CDR3 spans 15 residues. J gave up 5 bases and V 5 bases, and 10 bases lay outside the gene matches. CDR3 residues: CASSRTGTSMNEQYF. The CDR3 DNA follows: TGTGCCAGTAGTCGAACCGGGACTAGCATGAACGAGCAGTACTTC. Using reference TRBV19 and TRBJ2-7 for the parts outside the CDR3, the full variable domain is DGGITQSPKYLFRKEGQNVTLSCEQNLNHDAMYWYRQDPGQGLRLIYYSQIVNDFQKGDIAEGYSVSREKKESFPLTVTSAQKNPTAFYLCASSRTGTSMNEQYFGPGTRLTVT.

This chain joins TRBV4-1 and TRBJ2-1; perhaps TRBD2 as D (6 bases). There are 16 residues in the CDR3. V lost 4 bases to trimming and J lost 7 bases, with 20 bases between them. The germline CDR1 and CDR2 sequences are MGHRA and YSYEKL. For the CDR3, the DNA is TGCGCCAGCAGCCGGGCCGGGACTTCCTACGGTAATGAGCAGTTCTTC. As protein: CASSRAGTSYGNEQFF.

The chain carries TRBV7-9 and TRBJ2-5; TRBD2 might be the D (5 bases). V lost 5 bases and J lost 2, with 12 bases in between. CDR1 is SEHNR and CDR2 is FQNEAQ in the germline V gene (reference sequence). The CDR3 runs 14 residues. CDR3 sequence (DNA): TGTGCCAGCAGCATAGGACTCGGACAAGAGACCCAGTACTTC. This sequence encodes CASSIGLGQETQYF.

The chain couples TRBV27 to TRBJ2-2; D call uncertain. CDR1 and CDR2 (germline): MNHEY, SMNVEV (reference sequence). V lost 3 bases and J lost 2, with 16 bases in between. This CDR3 is built from 17 residues. CDR3 protein: CASSFSRQWANTGELFF. CDR3 DNA sequence: TGTGCCAGCAGTTTTTCACGCCAGTGGGCCAACACCGGGGAGCTGTTTTTT.

J is TRBJ2-7 and V is TRBV7-9, with 9 bases matching TRBD2. This CDR3 is 17 amino acids long. Trimming at V came to 4 bases and at J to 5 bases, leaving 15 bases not matched to a gene. From germline, CDR1 is SEHNR and CDR2 FQNEAQ (reference sequence). The CDR3 DNA follows: TGTGCCAGCAGCTCCAACCTGAGTCTAGCGGGATTCCACGAGCAGTACTTC. This encodes CASSSNLSLAGFHEQYF.

J is TRBJ1-6 and V is TRBV28, with 8 bases fitting TRBD1. This CDR3 is built from 16 residues. The junction had 10 bases not matched to a gene; V was cut back by 5 bases and J by 7 bases. Germline values: CDR1 MDHEN, CDR2 SYDVKM. CDR3 sequence (DNA): TGTGCCAGCAGTCCTCAAGGCACAGGGGGGAATTCACCCCTCCACTTT. Translating it yields CASSPQGTGGNSPLHF.

The chain joins TRBV28 to TRBJ2-3; 9 positions agree with TRBD1. CDR1 is MDHEN, CDR2 SYDVKM, per germline. This CDR3 has 17 residues. The V gene end was trimmed by 5 bases and the J gene end by 2 bases; junction bases not matched to a gene: 11. The CDR3 DNA reads as TGTGCCAGCAGTCACACGCCGGGACAGGGTTACACAGATACGCAGTATTTT. It is translated as CASSHTPGQGYTDTQYF.

This sequence joins TRBV30 and TRBJ2-3; D remains unclear. Trimming cost V 2 bases and J 4 bases, with 7 bases left between them. This CDR3 contains 12 residues. Germline V gene lookup returns CDR1 GTSNPN and CDR2 SVGIG (reference sequence). The chain's CDR3 is CAWSTVADTQYF. CDR3 coding DNA: TGTGCCTGGAGTACGGTCGCAGATACGCAGTATTTT.

This clone appeared once. This chain connects TRBV5-1 to TRBJ2-6, with no clear D. The CDR3 is 15 residues long. V shed 0 bases and J shed 4 bases, with 8 bases lying between them. Germline V lookup: CDR1 SGHRS, CDR2 YFSETQ. The CDR3 sequence is CASSLAYPGANVLTF. CDR3 nucleotides: TGCGCCAGCAGCTTGGCCTACCCAGGGGCCAACGTCCTGACTTTC.

The genes are TRBV5-1 and TRBJ2-5; 15 positions match TRBD2. The junction had 1 base not matched to a gene; V was cut back by 3 bases and J by 1 base. The CDR3 totals 16 residues. Germline loops: CDR1 SGHRS, CDR2 YFSETQ. For the CDR3, the DNA is TGCGCCAGCAGCTCGGGACTAGCGGGAGGCCAAGAGACCCAGTACTTC. It specifies CASSSGLAGGQETQYF.

This clone was counted a few times. The J gene is TRBJ2-1, the V gene TRBV6-5, with D possibly being TRBD2 (6 bases). Trimming stripped 4 bases from V and 6 bases from J, with 10 bases between. Germline V gene lookup returns CDR1 MNHEY and CDR2 SVGAGI. CDR3 length: 13 amino acids. The CDR3 DNA sequence: TGTGCCAGCAGTTTCGGGGGTGTCAATGAGCAGTTCTTC. Translated, it gives CASSFGGVNEQFF.

The chain is built from TRBV9 and TRBJ2-1; possibly TRBD2 for D (7 bases). Per the germline V gene, CDR1 is SGDLS and CDR2 is YYNGEE. The CDR3 is 14 residues long. V lost 6 bases and J lost 6, with 16 bases in between. Here the CDR3 reads CASNVRGGANEQFF. CDR3 sequence (DNA): TGTGCCAGCAACGTGAGAGGGGGGGCCAATGAGCAGTTCTTC.

The V and J genes are TRBV5-8 and TRBJ1-2, with a tentative D call TRBD1 (6 bases). Germline lookup yields CDR1 SGHTS and CDR2 YDEGEE. The CDR3 contains 15 residues. V lost 3 bases to trimming and J lost 0 bases, with 12 bases between them. CDR3 in amino acids: CASSSSGTPNYGYTF. DNA for the CDR3: TGTGCCAGCAGCTCCTCAGGGACACCTAACTATGGCTACACCTTC.

This clone was detected only a few times. The rearrangement joins TRBV7-9 to TRBJ1-5, with 8 bases lining up with TRBD1. Germline-derived CDR1 and CDR2 are SEHNR and FQNEAQ (reference sequence). V lost 5 bases, J lost 4 bases, and 4 bases stayed unmatched. The CDR3 totals 14 residues. This chain's CDR3 is CASSQGAGNQPQHF. Written as DNA, the CDR3 is TGTGCCAGCAGCCAGGGGGCGGGAAATCAGCCCCAGCATTTT.

The table lists this clone with a count of one. The genes are TRBV30 and TRBJ2-2; possibly TRBD2 for D (6 bases). The CDR3 has 16 amino acids. The V gene's germline CDR1 is GTSNPN and CDR2 SVGIG (reference sequence). The V end was cut by 0 bases, the J end by 2 bases, with 13 bases between. The CDR3 DNA reads as TGTGCCTGGAGTGTACGATGGAGGGGAAACACCGGGGAGCTGTTTTTT. This gives the protein CAWSVRWRGNTGELFF.

In this sample, this clone turned up a few times. The gene calls are TRBV6-1 and TRBJ2-2; D is unresolved. Deletions cut 1 base from V and 5 bases from J, with 5 bases between. Per the germline V gene, CDR1 is MNHNS and CDR2 is SASEGT. The CDR3 is made up of 13 amino acids. This chain's CDR3 is CASSEGSTGELFF. The CDR3 DNA is TGTGCCAGCAGTGAAGGGAGTACCGGGGAGCTGTTTTTT.

The J gene is TRBJ2-2, the V gene TRBV15; 8 bases map to TRBD2. CDR1 and CDR2 (germline): LNHNV, YYDKDF (reference sequence). V was pared by 2 bases and J by 9 bases, with 8 bases of the junction left unmatched. The CDR3 sequence is 15 residues long. The chain's CDR3 is CATSRPGGPSRELFF. The CDR3 coding sequence is TGTGCCACCAGCAGACCGGGAGGGCCCTCGAGGGAGCTGTTTTTT.

This chain connects TRBV4-2 to TRBJ1-2, with 9 bases identical to TRBD1. CDR3 length: 17 residues. The V gene's germline CDR1 is LGHNA and CDR2 YNFKEQ. With V trimmed by 1 base and J by 0 bases, 6 bases remained unmatched. Written as DNA, the CDR3 is TGTGCCAGCAGCCAAGGGACAGGGGCCGATACTAACTATGGCTACACCTTC. Translating it yields CASSQGTGADTNYGYTF.

The genes are TRBV12-5 and TRBJ1-1; D may be TRBD1 (6 bases). Trimming pared 1 base from V and 3 bases from J, leaving 15 bases between. The CDR3 length is 16 residues. The germline CDR1 and CDR2 sequences are LGHNT and FRNRAP. CDR3: CASGLARAGAYTEAFF. The CDR3 DNA sequence: TGTGCTAGTGGTTTGGCGCGTGCAGGGGCCTACACTGAAGCTTTCTTT.

The CDR3 reads CASSEGLRSTDTQYF. The CDR3 coding sequence is TGTGCCAGCAGTGAGGGACTTCGAAGCACAGATACGCAGTATTTT. The chain joins TRBV2 to TRBJ2-3; TRBD2 might be the D (6 bases). Deletions cut 3 bases from V and 0 bases from J, with 10 bases between. This CDR3 has 15 amino acids. Germline CDR1 and CDR2: SNHLY and FYNNEI.

V usage is TRBV10-2 and J usage is TRBJ2-1; D remains ambiguous. Germline loops: CDR1 WSHSY, CDR2 SAAADI. Trimming removed 8 bases at V and 0 bases at J, with 11 bases between. The CDR3 sequence is 14 residues long. The DNA of the CDR3 is TGCGCCAGCGGAGTGGTTAGCTCCTACAATGAGCAGTTCTTC. Its translation: CASGVVSSYNEQFF.

DNA for the CDR3: TGTGCCTGGAGGGGGGACAGGGGGGCCGGGGAGCTGTTTTTT. It codes for CAWRGDRGAGELFF. The rearrangement joins TRBV30 to TRBJ2-2, with 11 nucleotides matching TRBD1. The junction had 3 bases not matched to a gene; V was cut back by 3 bases and J by 6 bases. Germline V gene lookup returns CDR1 GTSNPN and CDR2 SVGIG (reference sequence). The CDR3 contains 14 residues.

V gene TRBV10-1 combines with J gene TRBJ1-2, with D perhaps matching TRBD1 (5 bases). Per the germline V gene, CDR1 is WNHNN and CDR2 is SYGVQD (reference sequence). V dropped 4 bases and J dropped 3 bases, with 9 bases sitting between them. There are 13 residues in the CDR3. CDR3 DNA: TGCGCCAGCAGTGCAGGGATCGACTATGGCTACACCTTC. Translated, it gives CASSAGIDYGYTF.

The V gene is TRBV10-2, the J gene TRBJ2-5; a weak D match, TRBD1 (6 bases). Trimming took off 3 bases at V and 2 bases at J, with 22 bases between the two ends. CDR1 and CDR2 (germline): WSHSY, SAAADI. The CDR3 is 18 amino acids. The CDR3: CASSEGQRALNLQETQYF. In DNA, the CDR3 is TGCGCCAGCAGTGAAGGACAGAGAGCACTCAATTTACAAGAGACCCAGTACTTC.

The rearrangement joins TRBV5-6 to TRBJ2-7; 8 positions match TRBD1. The V segment lost 2 bases and the J segment 7 bases; nucleotides outside the gene matches: 5. This CDR3 region has 13 residues. The germline V gene encodes CDR1 SGHDT and CDR2 YYEEEE. CDR3 sequence reads: CASSFQGAREQYF. The CDR3 nucleotides are TGTGCCAGCAGCTTCCAGGGGGCTCGAGAGCAGTACTTC.

The chain combines TRBV28 with TRBJ2-1, with D perhaps TRBD2 (5 bases). The CDR3 has 17 residues. Trimming removed 3 bases from V and 4 bases from J, with 19 bases in between. Germline CDR1 is MDHEN and CDR2 is SYDVKM. CDR3 coding DNA: TGTGCCAGCAGTTTGGGAGACCTCCTATACTCATACAATGAGCAGTTCTTC. Translation: CASSLGDLLYSYNEQFF.